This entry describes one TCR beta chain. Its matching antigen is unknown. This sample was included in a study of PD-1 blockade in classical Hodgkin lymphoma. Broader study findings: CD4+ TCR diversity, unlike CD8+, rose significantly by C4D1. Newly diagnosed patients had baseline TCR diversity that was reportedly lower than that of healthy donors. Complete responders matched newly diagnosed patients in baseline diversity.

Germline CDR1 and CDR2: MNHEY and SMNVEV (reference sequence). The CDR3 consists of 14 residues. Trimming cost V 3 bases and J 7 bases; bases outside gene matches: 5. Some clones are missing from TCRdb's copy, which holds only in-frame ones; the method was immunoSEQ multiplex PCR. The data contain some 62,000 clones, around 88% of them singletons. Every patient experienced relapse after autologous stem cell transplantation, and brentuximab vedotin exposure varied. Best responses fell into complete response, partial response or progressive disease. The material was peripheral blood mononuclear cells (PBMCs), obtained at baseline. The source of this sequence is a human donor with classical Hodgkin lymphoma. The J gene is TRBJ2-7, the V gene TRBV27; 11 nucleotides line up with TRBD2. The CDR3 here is CASSFFSGGEEQYF. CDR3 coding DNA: TGTGCCAGCAGTTTCTTTAGCGGGGGGGAGGAGCAGTACTTC.